These 26 T cell receptor beta chains were all obtained from the same sample, sequenced in a study of blood T cell repertoires in COVID-19. Using immunoSEQ multiplex PCR, the repertoire was profiled, and TCRdb retains in-frame clones only, with some absent. The sample records 270,000 or so clones, roughly nine tenths being singletons. The sequenced sample was peripheral blood. The receptors shown here come from a woman in her thirties with COVID-19, enrolled during active disease.

The rearrangement uses TRBV7-8 and TRBJ2-5, with D tentatively TRBD1 (5 bases). There are 15 residues in the CDR3. Germline CDR1 SGHVS, CDR2 FQNEAQ. CDR3 in amino acids: CAVHQGDLAWETQYF. CDR3 nucleotide sequence: TGTGCTGTGCACCAGGGTGACTTGGCCTGGGAGACCCAGTACTTC.

The V and J genes are TRBV29-1 and TRBJ2-7; 7 bases fit TRBD1. The CDR3 extends over 12 amino acids. J lost 1 base, V lost 7 bases, and 4 bases had no gene match. CDR1 and CDR2 from the germline V gene are SQVTM and ANQGSEA. In nucleotides, the CDR3 is TGCAGCGCGCCGACAGGGTCCTACGAGCAGTACTTC. Encoded protein: CSAPTGSYEQYF.

This rearrangement joins TRBV2 to TRBJ1-2, with 8 bases identical to TRBD1. With V trimmed by 6 bases and J by 8 bases, 8 bases remained unmatched. Germline loops: CDR1 SNHLY, CDR2 FYNNEI. CDR3 length: 13 residues. Here the CDR3 reads CASSPDRGSGYTF. CDR3 coding DNA: TGTGCCAGCAGCCCCGACAGGGGATCAGGCTACACCTTC. Filled out from reference TRBV2 and TRBJ1-2, the complete variable domain reads EPEVTQTPSHQVTQMGQEVILRCVPISNHLYFYWYRQILGQKVEFLVSFYNNEISEKSEIFDDQFSVERPDGSNFTLKIRSTKLEDSAMYFCASSPDRGSGYTFGSGTRLTVV.

V gene TRBV18 combines with J gene TRBJ1-5, with 8 nucleotides matching TRBD1. V was pared by 2 bases and J by 3 bases, with 3 bases of the junction left unmatched. The CDR3 totals 15 residues. Looked up from germline, CDR1 is KGHSH and CDR2 is LQKENI. CDR3 sequence: CASSPTGGANQPQHF. The CDR3 bases are TGTGCCAGCTCACCAACAGGGGGTGCCAATCAGCCCCAGCATTTT.

The chain joins TRBV14 to TRBJ2-7; 8 bases match TRBD1. Germline V gene data show CDR1 as SGHDN and CDR2 as FVKESK. The trim removed 3 bases at V and 0 bases at J, leaving 4 bases unmatched. CDR3 length: 15 residues. CDR3 bases: TGTGCCAGCAGCCATACCAGGGGGCCCTCCTACGAGCAGTACTTC. Encoded protein: CASSHTRGPSYEQYF.

The gene calls are TRBV6-5 and TRBJ2-2, with D perhaps matching TRBD1 (5 bases). Trimming stripped 5 bases from V and 3 bases from J, with 13 bases between. Per germline, CDR1 MNHEY and CDR2 SVGAGI. The CDR3 loop spans 15 amino acids. The CDR3 protein is CASSPRQTHTGELFF. As DNA, the CDR3 is TGTGCCAGCAGTCCCCGACAGACACACACCGGGGAGCTGTTTTTT.

The CDR3 reads CASSMTSGGPRTDTQYF. The CDR3 DNA sequence: TGTGCCAGTAGTATGACTAGCGGGGGGCCCCGCACAGATACGCAGTATTTT. The rearrangement uses TRBV19 and TRBJ2-3; 13 nucleotides agree with TRBD2. The J segment lost 1 base and the V segment lost 3 bases, leaving 4 bases of the junction unmatched. CDR3 size: 17 residues. Germline V CDR1 and CDR2: LNHDA, SQIVND (reference sequence). The variable domain in full, completed from reference TRBV19 and TRBJ2-3, reads DGGITQSPKYLFRKEGQNVTLSCEQNLNHDAMYWYRQDPGQGLRLIYYSQIVNDFQKGDIAEGYSVSREKKESFPLTVTSAQKNPTAFYLCASSMTSGGPRTDTQYFGPGTRLTVL.

CDR3 nucleotide sequence: TGTGCCAGCAGCCTCGTGGGGCGGGGGTTAGCCAAAAACATTCAGTACTTC. Its protein is CASSLVGRGLAKNIQYF. This rearrangement joins TRBV3-1 (or the pseudogene TRBV3-2) to TRBJ2-4, with 7 bases identical to TRBD2. The CDR3 sequence is 17 residues long. Germline V gene sequence: CDR1 LGHDT, CDR2 YNNKEL (reference sequence). J lost 0 bases, V lost 4 bases, and 9 bases had no gene match.

The chain recombines TRBV7-8 with TRBJ2-1; D not certain. Germline CDR1 is SGHVS and CDR2 is FQNEAQ. The CDR3 contains 11 residues. Trimming took 1 base from V and 8 from J, leaving 3 bases between them. The CDR3 here is CASSLGHEQFF. In DNA, the CDR3 is TGTGCCAGCAGCTTAGGGCATGAGCAGTTCTTC.

The chain is built from TRBV29-1 and TRBJ2-3; 11 bases match TRBD2. V lost 7 bases, J lost 6 bases, and 9 bases stayed unmatched. Looked up from germline, CDR1 is SQVTM and CDR2 is ANQGSEA. CDR3 length equals 14 residues. The CDR3 sequence is CSAISGGDADTQYF. Here the CDR3 DNA reads TGCAGCGCTATTAGCGGGGGGGATGCGGATACGCAGTATTTT.

The genes are TRBV6-6 and TRBJ2-5, with 9 positions matching TRBD1. The junction had 10 bases not matched to a gene; V was cut back by 6 bases and J by 5 bases. The germline V gene has CDR1 MNHNY and CDR2 SVGAGI (reference sequence). The CDR3 has 15 residues. CDR3 loop: CASSRADRGRETQYF. The DNA of the CDR3 is TGTGCCAGCAGCCGCGCAGACAGGGGGAGGGAGACCCAGTACTTC.

This CDR3 is CASSLGPVRLGNQPQHF. Written as DNA, the CDR3 is TGTGCCAGCTCACTGGGGCCGGTACGGCTTGGCAATCAGCCCCAGCATTTT. The genes are TRBV18 and TRBJ1-5; D may be TRBD1 (5 bases). The CDR3 spans 17 residues. V was trimmed by 4 bases and J by 2 bases, leaving 18 bases between them. Germline V gene data show CDR1 as KGHSH and CDR2 as LQKENI.

The chain combines TRBV7-2 with TRBJ1-3; the D is unclear. Trimming shortened V by 1 base and J by 0 bases, and 4 bases separated the two germline ends. The CDR3 has 14 amino acids. Germline-derived CDR1 and CDR2 are SGHTA and FQGNSA. DNA for the CDR3: TGTGCCAGCAGCTTAGTATACTCTGGAAACACCATATATTTT. Protein product: CASSLVYSGNTIYF.

J is TRBJ2-7 and V is TRBV4-1; 12 nucleotides agree with TRBD1. The V and J ends lost 9 bases and 5 bases, in that order; junction bases with no gene match: 14. The CDR3 has 16 amino acids. Per the germline V gene, CDR1 is MGHRA and CDR2 is YSYEKL. The CDR3, as DNA: TGCGCCAGTAGACTCAGTCTAGGGACAGGGGGCAACGAGCAGTACTTC. This translates into CASRLSLGTGGNEQYF.

The rearrangement joins TRBV5-4 to TRBJ1-2; D is unclear. Germline loops: CDR1 SGHNT, CDR2 YYREEE (reference sequence). The V gene lost 4 bases and the J gene lost 8 bases, with 9 bases spanning the gap. The CDR3 runs to 11 residues. The CDR3 DNA follows: TGTGCCAGCAGCCTGGACCTAGGCTACACCTTC. Translated: CASSLDLGYTF.

This clone occurred once. V gene TRBV5-1 combines with J gene TRBJ2-1, with D unclear. Germline-derived CDR1 and CDR2 are SGHRS and YFSETQ. Trimming pared 7 bases from V and 8 bases from J, leaving 13 bases between. The CDR3 is made up of 12 amino acids. CDR3 DNA sequence: TGCGCCAGCCGCGACTCACACGATGAGCAGTTCTTC. Translation gives CASRDSHDEQFF.

This clone occurred once. The gene calls are TRBV20-1 and TRBJ2-1; the D gene is possibly TRBD1 (6 bases). From germline, CDR1 is DFQATT and CDR2 SNEGSKA (reference sequence). This CDR3 has 11 amino acids. For the CDR3, the DNA is TGCAGCCCACTGGGGGCGTGGGAGCAGTTCTTC. This codes for CSPLGAWEQFF.

V is TRBV21-1 and J is TRBJ1-5. TRBV21-1 is tagged as a pseudogene. CDR3 length equals 19 residues. Here the CDR3 DNA reads TGTGCCAGCAGCAAAGTCGTATATGATGTCCGGAGGAGCAATCAGCCCCAGCATTTT. Translated, it gives CASSKVVYDVRRSNQPQHF.

The rearrangement links TRBV28 to TRBJ1-3; D is possibly TRBD1 (5 bases). The germline CDR1 and CDR2 sequences are MDHEN and SYDVKM. Trimming shortened V by 2 bases and J by 9 bases, and 14 bases separated the two germline ends. The CDR3 is 14 residues long. CDR3 loop: CASSLGGLRSTIYF. Written as DNA, the CDR3 is TGTGCCAGCAGTTTAGGGGGACTGCGGTCCACCATATATTTT.

The chain recombines TRBV2 with TRBJ2-3; tentative D call: TRBD2 (7 bases). V was cut by 7 bases and J by 0 bases, with 11 bases left in between. The CDR3 extends over 14 amino acids. The V gene's germline CDR1 is SNHLY and CDR2 FYNNEI. The CDR3 nucleotides are TGTGCCAGCAAGGGGGGGACTAGCACAGATACGCAGTATTTT. This translates into CASKGGTSTDTQYF.

The rearrangement uses TRBV5-1 and TRBJ1-1; possible D gene TRBD1, 5 bases. The CDR3 consists of 13 residues. Germline V gives CDR1 SGHRS, CDR2 YFSETQ. Trimming took 5 bases from V and 0 from J, leaving 8 bases between them. CDR3 sequence reads: CASRGAMNTEAFF. Written as DNA, the CDR3 is TGCGCCAGCAGAGGGGCGATGAACACTGAAGCTTTCTTT.

The chain links TRBV11-2 to TRBJ2-2, with TRBD2 matching 9 bases. V dropped 0 bases and J dropped 7; count of bases not matched to a gene: 6. Germline CDR1 is SGHAT and CDR2 is FQNNGV. This CDR3 spans 16 amino acids. The CDR3 DNA follows: TGTGCCAGCAGCTTAGAGCGGGGGGGCCGAATCGGGGAGCTGTTTTTT. This encodes CASSLERGGRIGELFF. Variable domain in full (rest from reference TRBV11-2 and TRBJ2-2): EAGVAQSPRYKIIEKRQSVAFWCNPISGHATLYWYQQILGQGPKLLIQFQNNGVVDDSQLPKDRFSAERLKGVDSTLKIQPAKLEDSAVYLCASSLERGGRIGELFFGEGSRLTVL.

This clone has a single count. This chain uses TRBV13 with TRBJ2-1; 8 bases match TRBD1. Germline CDR1 is PRHDT and CDR2 is FYEKMQ (reference sequence). The CDR3 is 16 residues long. Germline trimming cut 0 bases from V and 4 bases from J; bases unmatched to any gene: 5. This chain's CDR3 is CASSLGGDRPYNEQFF. CDR3 in DNA: TGTGCCAGCAGCTTAGGGGGGGACAGGCCATACAATGAGCAGTTCTTC.

The V and J genes are TRBV5-4 and TRBJ1-1, with 7 bases that match TRBD1. In germline, CDR1 is SGHNT, CDR2 YYREEE (reference sequence). The J segment lost 4 bases and the V segment lost 10 bases, leaving 4 bases of the junction unmatched. The CDR3 extends over 11 amino acids. For the CDR3, the DNA is TGTGCCCCCAGGGGGGCCACTGAAGCTTTCTTT. This sequence encodes CAPRGATEAFF.

The genes are TRBV5-6 and TRBJ1-2; D gene uncertain. The germline V gene has CDR1 SGHDT and CDR2 YYEEEE. Trimming left V 1 base short and J 4 bases short, with 14 bases between. This CDR3 comprises 15 residues. CDR3 loop: CASSLSFGQIYGYTF. CDR3 DNA sequence: TGTGCCAGCAGCTTGAGCTTTGGGCAGATCTATGGCTACACCTTC.

This clone was seen only once. The V gene is TRBV5-4, the J gene TRBJ2-6; possibly TRBD1 for D (5 bases). The length of the CDR3 is 16 residues. The germline V and J ends were trimmed by 6 bases and 0 bases, with 13 bases remaining between them. The V gene's germline CDR1 is SGHNT and CDR2 YYREEE (reference sequence). CDR3 sequence: CASKGFSGSGANVLTF. CDR3 in DNA: TGTGCCAGCAAGGGGTTCTCGGGCTCTGGGGCCAACGTCCTGACTTTC.